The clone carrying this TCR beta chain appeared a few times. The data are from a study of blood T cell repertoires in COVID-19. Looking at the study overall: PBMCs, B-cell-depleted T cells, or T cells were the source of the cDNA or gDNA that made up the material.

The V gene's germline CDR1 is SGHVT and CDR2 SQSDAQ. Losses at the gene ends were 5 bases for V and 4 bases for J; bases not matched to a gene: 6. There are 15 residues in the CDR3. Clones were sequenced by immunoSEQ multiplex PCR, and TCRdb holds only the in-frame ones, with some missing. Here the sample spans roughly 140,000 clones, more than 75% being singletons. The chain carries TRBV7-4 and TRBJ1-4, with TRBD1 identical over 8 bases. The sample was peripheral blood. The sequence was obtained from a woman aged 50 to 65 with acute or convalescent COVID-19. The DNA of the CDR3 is TGTGCCAGCAGCCCTCGCAGGGGGCTTAATGAAAAACTGTTTTTT. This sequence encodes CASSPRRGLNEKLFF. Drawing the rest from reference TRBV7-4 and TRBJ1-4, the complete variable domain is GAGVSQSPRYKVAKRGRDVALRCDSISGHVTLYWYRQTLGQGSEVLTYSQSDAQRDKSGRPSGRFSAERPERSVSTLKIQRTEQGDSAVYLCASSPRRGLNEKLFFGSGTQLSVL.